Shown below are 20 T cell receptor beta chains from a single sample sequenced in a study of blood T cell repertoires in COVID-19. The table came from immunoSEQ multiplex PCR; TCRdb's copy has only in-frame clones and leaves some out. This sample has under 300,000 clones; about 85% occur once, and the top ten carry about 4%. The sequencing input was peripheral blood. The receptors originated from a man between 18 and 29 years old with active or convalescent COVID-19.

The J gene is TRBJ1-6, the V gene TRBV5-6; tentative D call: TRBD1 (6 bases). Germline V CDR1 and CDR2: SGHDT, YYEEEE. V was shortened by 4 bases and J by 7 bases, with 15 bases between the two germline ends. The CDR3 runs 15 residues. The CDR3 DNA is TGTGCCAGCAGCCTGCTGGGACAACTAAATTCACCCCTCCACTTT. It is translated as CASSLLGQLNSPLHF. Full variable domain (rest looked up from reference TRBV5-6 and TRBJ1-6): DAGVTQSPTHLIKTRGQQVTLRCSPKSGHDTVSWYQQALGQGPQFIFQYYEEEERQRGNFPDRFSGHQFPNYSSELNVNALLLGDSALYLCASSLLGQLNSPLHFGNGTRLTVT.

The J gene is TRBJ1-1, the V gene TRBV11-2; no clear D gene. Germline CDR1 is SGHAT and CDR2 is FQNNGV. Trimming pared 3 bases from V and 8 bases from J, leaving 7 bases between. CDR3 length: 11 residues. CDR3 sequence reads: CASSFTKEAFF. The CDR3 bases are TGTGCCAGCAGCTTCACAAAAGAAGCTTTCTTT.

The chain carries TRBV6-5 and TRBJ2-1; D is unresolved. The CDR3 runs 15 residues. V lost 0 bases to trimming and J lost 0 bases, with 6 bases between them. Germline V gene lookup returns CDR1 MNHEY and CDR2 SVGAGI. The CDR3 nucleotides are TGTGCCAGCAGTTACTCGCCGAGCTCCTACAATGAGCAGTTCTTC. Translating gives CASSYSPSSYNEQFF.

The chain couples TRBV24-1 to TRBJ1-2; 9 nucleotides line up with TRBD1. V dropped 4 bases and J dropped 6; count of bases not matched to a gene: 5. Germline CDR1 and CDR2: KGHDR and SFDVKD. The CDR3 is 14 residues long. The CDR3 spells CATSDYDRGDGYTF. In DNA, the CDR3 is TGTGCCACCAGTGACTACGACAGGGGGGATGGCTACACCTTC.

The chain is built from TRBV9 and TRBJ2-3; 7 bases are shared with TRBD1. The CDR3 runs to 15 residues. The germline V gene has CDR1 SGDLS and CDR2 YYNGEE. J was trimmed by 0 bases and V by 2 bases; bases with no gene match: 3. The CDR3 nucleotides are TGTGCCAGCAGCGTCGAGGGACAGAGCACAGATACGCAGTATTTT. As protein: CASSVEGQSTDTQYF.

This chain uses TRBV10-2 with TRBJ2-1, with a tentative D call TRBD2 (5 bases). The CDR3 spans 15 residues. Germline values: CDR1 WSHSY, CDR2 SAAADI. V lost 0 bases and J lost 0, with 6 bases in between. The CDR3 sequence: CASSESGSSYNEQFF. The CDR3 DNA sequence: TGCGCCAGCAGTGAGTCGGGGAGCTCCTACAATGAGCAGTTCTTC.

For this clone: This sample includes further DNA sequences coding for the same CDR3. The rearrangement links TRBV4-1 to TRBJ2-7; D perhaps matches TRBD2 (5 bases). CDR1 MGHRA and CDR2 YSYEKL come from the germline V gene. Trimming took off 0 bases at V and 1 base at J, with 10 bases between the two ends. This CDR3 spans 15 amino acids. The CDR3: CASSQEVRGSYEQYF. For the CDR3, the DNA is TGCGCCAGCAGCCAAGAGGTTAGAGGGTCCTACGAGCAGTACTTC.

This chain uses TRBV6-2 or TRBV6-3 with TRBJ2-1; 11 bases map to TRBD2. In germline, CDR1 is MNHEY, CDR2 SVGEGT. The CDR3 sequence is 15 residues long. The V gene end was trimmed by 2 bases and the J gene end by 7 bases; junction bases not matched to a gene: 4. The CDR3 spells CASSYLAGGDNEQFF. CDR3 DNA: TGTGCCAGCAGTTACCTAGCGGGAGGTGATAATGAGCAGTTCTTC.

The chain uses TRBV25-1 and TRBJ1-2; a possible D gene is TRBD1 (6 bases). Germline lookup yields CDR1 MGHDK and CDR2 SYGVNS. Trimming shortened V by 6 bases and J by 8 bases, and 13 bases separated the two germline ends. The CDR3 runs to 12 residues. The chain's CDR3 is CASRPGAGGYTF. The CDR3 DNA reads TGTGCCAGCAGACCAGGGGCAGGGGGCTACACCTTC.

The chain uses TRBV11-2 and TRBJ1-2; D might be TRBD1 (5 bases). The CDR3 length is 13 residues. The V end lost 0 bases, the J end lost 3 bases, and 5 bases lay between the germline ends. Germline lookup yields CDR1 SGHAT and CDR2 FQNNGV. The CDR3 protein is CASSLDRDYGYTF. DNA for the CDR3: TGTGCCAGCAGCTTAGACAGGGACTATGGCTACACCTTC.

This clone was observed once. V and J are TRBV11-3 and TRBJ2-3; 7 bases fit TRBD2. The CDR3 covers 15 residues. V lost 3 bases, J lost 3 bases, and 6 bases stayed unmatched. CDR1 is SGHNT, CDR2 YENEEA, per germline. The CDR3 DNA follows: TGTGCCAGCAGCTTGGGCGGGAGTCGGACAGATACGCAGTATTTT. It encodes CASSLGGSRTDTQYF.

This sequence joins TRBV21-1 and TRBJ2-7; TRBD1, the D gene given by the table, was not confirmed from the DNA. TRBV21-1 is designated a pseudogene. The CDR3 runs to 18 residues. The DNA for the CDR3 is TGTGCCAGCAGCAAAGTAGAGGGGGTGCGGCACCCCACTTACGAGCAGTACTTC. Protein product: CASSKVEGVRHPTYEQYF.

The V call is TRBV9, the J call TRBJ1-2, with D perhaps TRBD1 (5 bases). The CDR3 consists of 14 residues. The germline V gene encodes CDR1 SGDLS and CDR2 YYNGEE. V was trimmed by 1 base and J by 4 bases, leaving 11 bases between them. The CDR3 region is CASSVSGGGYGYTF. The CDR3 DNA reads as TGTGCCAGCAGCGTATCCGGGGGAGGCTATGGCTACACCTTC.

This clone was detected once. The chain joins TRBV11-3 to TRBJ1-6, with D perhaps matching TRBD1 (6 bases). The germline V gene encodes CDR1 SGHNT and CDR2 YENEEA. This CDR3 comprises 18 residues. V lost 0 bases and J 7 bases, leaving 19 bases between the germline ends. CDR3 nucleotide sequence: TGTGCCAGCAGCTTAGACCCTATTAGGGGGACACCCAATTCACCCCTCCACTTT. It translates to CASSLDPIRGTPNSPLHF.

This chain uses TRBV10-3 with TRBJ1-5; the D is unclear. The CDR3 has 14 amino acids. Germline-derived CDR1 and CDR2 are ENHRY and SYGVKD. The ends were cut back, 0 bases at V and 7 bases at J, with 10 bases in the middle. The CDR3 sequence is CAISESEGGQPQHF. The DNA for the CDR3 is TGTGCCATCAGTGAGTCGGAGGGCGGGCAGCCCCAGCATTTT.

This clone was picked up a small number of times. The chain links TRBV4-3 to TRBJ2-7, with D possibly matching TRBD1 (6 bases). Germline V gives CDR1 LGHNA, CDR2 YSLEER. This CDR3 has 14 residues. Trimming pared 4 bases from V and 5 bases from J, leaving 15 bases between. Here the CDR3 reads CASSPTTGTDEQYF. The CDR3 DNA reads TGCGCCAGCAGCCCCACGACAGGTACCGACGAGCAGTACTTC.

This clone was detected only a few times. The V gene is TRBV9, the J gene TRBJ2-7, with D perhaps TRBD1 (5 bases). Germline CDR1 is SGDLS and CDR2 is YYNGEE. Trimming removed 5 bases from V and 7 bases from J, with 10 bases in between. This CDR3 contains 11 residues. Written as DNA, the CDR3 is TGTGCCAGCAGGACAGTTGGGGAGCAGTACTTC. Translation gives CASRTVGEQYF.

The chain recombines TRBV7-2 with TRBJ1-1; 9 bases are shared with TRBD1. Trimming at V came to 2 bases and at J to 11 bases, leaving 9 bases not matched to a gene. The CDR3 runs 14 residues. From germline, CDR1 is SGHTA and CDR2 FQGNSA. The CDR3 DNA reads TGTGCCAGCAGCTTAATGGACAGGGGAGGGCCGGCTTTCTTT. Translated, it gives CASSLMDRGGPAFF.

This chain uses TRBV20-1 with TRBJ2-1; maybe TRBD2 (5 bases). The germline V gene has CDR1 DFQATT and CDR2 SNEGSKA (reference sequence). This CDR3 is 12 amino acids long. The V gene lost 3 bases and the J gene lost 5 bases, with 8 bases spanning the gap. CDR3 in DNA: TGCAGTGCTAGTCTGAGGGACAATGAGCAGTTCTTC. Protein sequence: CSASLRDNEQFF.

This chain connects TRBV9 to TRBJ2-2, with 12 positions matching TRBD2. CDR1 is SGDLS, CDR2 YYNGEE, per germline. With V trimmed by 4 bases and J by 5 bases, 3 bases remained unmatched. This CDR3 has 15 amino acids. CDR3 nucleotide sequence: TGTGCCAGCAGCTCCACTAGCGGGGGGACCGGGGAGCTGTTTTTT. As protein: CASSSTSGGTGELFF.